A selection of T cell receptor beta chains follows, all from one sample in a study of T cells in tuberculosis. Here immunoSEQ multiplex PCR was the method, and the copy in TCRdb shows in-frame clones only, minus some. The table shows about 53,000 clones, with around 96% occurring only once. The material sequenced was PBMCs, taken at tuberculosis diagnosis. The receptors were sampled from an adult with tuberculosis. CDR3s include the opening cysteine and the closing phenylalanine or tryptophan. The order of the fields is D gene, clone size, J gene, V gene, CDR3 DNA, CDR3 protein. D genes are given only for firm matches. A clone size is listed for some rows: how often the clone was seen (once, few, many), or a class if it is expanded.

. . TRBJ1-3 TRBV27 TGTGCCAGCAGTCGTGGGAGCTCTGGAAACACCATATATTTT CASSRGSSGNTIYF
. . TRBJ2-6 TRBV11-3 TGTGCCAGCAGCTTAGATCAGGCCTCTGTCCTGACTTTC CASSLDQASVLTF
. . TRBJ1-1 TRBV7-8 TGTGCCAGCAGCTTACAGGGGACGGCTGAAGCTTTCTTT CASSLQGTAEAFF
. once TRBJ1-4 TRBV15 TGTGCCACCAGCAGAGATCGATCAGGGCCCTCTGAAAAACTGTTTTTT CATSRDRSGPSEKLFF
. . TRBJ2-7 TRBV6-5 TGTGCCAGCAGGCCGCGGGACAGAGCATCCTACGAGCAGTACTTC CASRPRDRASYEQYF
TRBD1 . TRBJ1-5 TRBV5-1 TGCGCCAGCAGCTTTACAGGGGGTAGCAATCAGCCCCAGCATTTT CASSFTGGSNQPQHF
. . TRBJ2-1 TRBV7-9 TGTGCCAGCAGCTTATCTGAGAGCTCCTACAATGAGCAGTTCTTC CASSLSESSYNEQFF
TRBD1 . TRBJ1-6 TRBV28 TGTGCCAGCAGCTCCAGGGGGGGGACAGGGACTTCACCCCTCCACTTT CASSSRGGTGTSPLHF
TRBD1 . TRBJ2-3 TRBV5-6 TGTGCCAGCAGCTTGGGGGGACAGGGCCCAGATACGCAGTATTTT CASSLGGQGPDTQYF
. few TRBJ1-2 TRBV7-2 TGTGCCAGCACCCCGGGGGGGGGAATTAACTATGGCTACACCTTC CASTPGGGINYGYTF
TRBD2 . TRBJ2-1 TRBV7-9 TGTGCCAGCAGGCGGGAGGGTAGGGATGAGCAGTTCTTC CASRREGRDEQFF
. . TRBJ2-3 TRBV9 TGTGCCAGCTCACATCGGGGGACAGTCACAGATACGCAGTATTTT CASSHRGTVTDTQYF
TRBD1 . TRBJ2-7 TRBV9 TGTGCCAGCAGCGTAAGTACAGGGGATTTCTACGAGCAGTACTTC CASSVSTGDFYEQYF
TRBD2 . TRBJ2-5 TRBV10-2 TGCGCCAGCCGAAAACTAGCGGGAGAGACCCAGTACTTC CASRKLAGETQYF
TRBD2 . TRBJ2-7 TRBV5-4 TGTGCCAGCAGCGGCCCTACTAGCGGGAAGGTAAAACACGAGCAGTACTTC CASSGPTSGKVKHEQYF
. . TRBJ2-7 TRBV27 TGTGCCAGCAGTCGTCAATCCGCCACAGGCGAGCAGTACTTC CASSRQSATGEQYF
. . TRBJ1-1 TRBV2 TGTGCCAGCAGTGAAGGGAGGGGACGGGGAGCCTTCTTT CASSEGRGRGAFF
. . TRBJ1-2 TRBV5-1 TGCGCCAGCAGCTACGGGAGGGGTACCGTCACTAACTATGGCTACACCTTC CASSYGRGTVTNYGYTF